The clone carrying this TCR beta chain has a handful of counts. The antigen remains unidentified. The sample belongs to a study of spatial heterogeneity in lung cancer. Study in general: The study found that TCR transcript counts in tumor regions correlated strongly with a matched bulk RNA-seq T cell module score.

Regarding time point: sample taken at primary tumor resection. The cohort: under 80 early-stage, untreated non-small cell lung cancer patients. Tumor, nontumor lung or frozen PBMC supplied whole RNA, sequenced without sorting. TCRdb itself ran the 5' RACE reads through MiXCR, one entry per CDR3 protein. The data hold 8,500 to 14,000 distinct CDR3 sequences, with 9% to 13% observed a single time. Per the germline V gene, CDR1 is LNHDA and CDR2 is SQIVND (reference sequence). V lost 8 bases and J 9 bases, leaving 10 bases between the germline ends. The length of the CDR3 is 10 residues. Study-level findings and limits: As ubiquitous and regional nonsynonymous mutations varied, counts of ubiquitous and regional expanded TCRs tracked them, respectively. Expanded alpha and beta TCR counts within tumors tracked tumor mutation counts.

Specimen: lung tumor tissue, collected at surgery. The genes are TRBV19 and TRBJ2-5, with D maybe TRBD2 (6 bases). The clonotype originates from a female donor with early-stage non-small cell lung cancer. CDR3 amino acids: CASGGSSQYF. The CDR3 bases are TGTGCCAGTGGAGGGTCGTCCCAGTACTTC.